This TCR beta chain was observed in a study of blood T cell repertoires in COVID-19. Overall study: Sites in the United States, Italy and Spain provided acute and convalescent COVID-19 samples. The analysed material was cDNA or gDNA that came from T cells, B-cell-depleted T cells, or PBMCs.

The CDR3 spans 15 residues. V trimming: 1 base; J trimming: 5 bases; junction bases outside the gene matches: 6. Germline V gives CDR1 MNHEY, CDR2 SMNVEV (reference sequence). As originally analysed: Estimation of nucleated cell counts relied on the amplification of reference gene primers. Clones were read by immunoSEQ multiplex PCR, and TCRdb kept only the in-frame ones, dropping some. Clonal size and the V and J genes are those of that table, whereas D and trimming came from the DNA. Of some 240,000 clones listed, 82% are singletons. V usage is TRBV27 and J usage is TRBJ2-7, with 9 bases fitting TRBD1. Sequencing used peripheral blood. The TCR was taken from a woman in her fifties or sixties with active or convalescent COVID-19. CDR3 nucleotide sequence: TGTGCCAGCAGTTTATGGGGGGACAGGGTTCACGAGCAGTACTTC. It specifies CASSLWGDRVHEQYF.